This TCR beta chain derives from a study of stem cell transplantation in POMP-related autoinflammatory disease. As regards this clone: Its antigen remains unknown.

The CDR3 spans 14 residues. V was clipped by 4 bases and J by 8 bases, with 13 bases between them. CDR1 and CDR2 from the germline V gene are SGHDT and YYEEEE. Assay: immunoSEQ multiplex PCR; the TCRdb copy retains only in-frame clones and omits some. The sample holds 6,500 to 7,500 clones, roughly four fifths seen once. Points from the study as a whole: Patients with PRAID showed a restricted number of unique TRB V-J gene pairings. Across all analyzed T-cell subsets, patients with PRAID tended toward reduced diversity and increased clonality.

The V and J genes are TRBV5-6 and TRBJ1-6; perhaps TRBD1 as D (5 bases). The sequencing sample was made of a CXCR5-defined cell subset from PBMCs. The receptor was derived from a human donor in good health. The DNA for the CDR3 is TGTGCCAGCAGCAGCAGGGCTCAGGATTCACCCCTCCACTTT. Protein: CASSSRAQDSPLHF.